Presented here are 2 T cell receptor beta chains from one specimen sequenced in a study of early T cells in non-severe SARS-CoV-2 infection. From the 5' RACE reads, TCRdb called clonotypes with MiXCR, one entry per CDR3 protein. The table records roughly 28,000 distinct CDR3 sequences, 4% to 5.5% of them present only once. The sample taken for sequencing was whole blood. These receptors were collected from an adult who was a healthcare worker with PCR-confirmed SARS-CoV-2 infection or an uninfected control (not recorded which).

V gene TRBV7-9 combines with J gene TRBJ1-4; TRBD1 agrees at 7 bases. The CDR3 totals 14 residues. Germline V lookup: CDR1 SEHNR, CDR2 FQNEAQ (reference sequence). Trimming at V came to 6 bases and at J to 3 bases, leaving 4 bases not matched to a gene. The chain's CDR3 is CASSPGTANEKLFF. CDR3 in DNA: TGTGCCAGCAGTCCCGGGACAGCTAATGAAAAACTGTTTTTT.

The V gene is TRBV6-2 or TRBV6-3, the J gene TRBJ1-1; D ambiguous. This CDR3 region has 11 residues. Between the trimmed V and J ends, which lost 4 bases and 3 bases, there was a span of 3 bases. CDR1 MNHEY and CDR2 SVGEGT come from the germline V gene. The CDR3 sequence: CASSSHTEAFF. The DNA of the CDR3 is TGTGCCAGCAGTTCCCACACTGAAGCTTTCTTT.